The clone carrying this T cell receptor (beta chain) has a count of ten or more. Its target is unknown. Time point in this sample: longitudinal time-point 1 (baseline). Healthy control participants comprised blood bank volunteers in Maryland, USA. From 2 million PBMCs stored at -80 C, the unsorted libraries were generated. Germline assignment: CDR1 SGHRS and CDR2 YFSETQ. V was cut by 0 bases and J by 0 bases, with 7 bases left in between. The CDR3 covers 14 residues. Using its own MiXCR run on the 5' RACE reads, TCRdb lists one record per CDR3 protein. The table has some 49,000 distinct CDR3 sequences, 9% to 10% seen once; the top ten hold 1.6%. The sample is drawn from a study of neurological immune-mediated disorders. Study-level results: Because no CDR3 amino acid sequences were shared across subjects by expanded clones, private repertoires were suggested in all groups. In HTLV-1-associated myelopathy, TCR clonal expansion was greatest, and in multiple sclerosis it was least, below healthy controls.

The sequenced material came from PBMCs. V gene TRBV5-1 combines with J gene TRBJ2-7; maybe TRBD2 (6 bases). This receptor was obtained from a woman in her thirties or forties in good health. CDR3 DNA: TGCGCCAGCAGCTTGGCGGGAGACTCCTACGAGCAGTACTTC. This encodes CASSLAGDSYEQYF.